The TCR beta chain described here comes from a study of spatial heterogeneity in lung cancer. General observations from the study: Expanded intratumoral alpha and beta TCR counts tracked tumor mutation counts.

As for time point: sample taken at primary tumor resection. TCRdb redid the calling of the 5' RACE reads with MiXCR, one entry per CDR3 protein. In the table there are under 7,500 distinct CDR3 sequences, roughly 15% of which are singletons. V was cut by 1 base and J by 0 bases, with 10 bases left in between. The CDR3 is 17 amino acids. The germline V gene has CDR1 LGHNA and CDR2 YNFKEQ. This clonotype was found many times. Antigen: not known. This chain uses TRBV4-2 with TRBJ2-6; D is undetermined. The sequence was obtained from a male donor with early-stage non-small cell lung cancer. The sequences come from lung tumor tissue, collected at surgery. The CDR3 bases are TGTGCCAGCAGCCAAGGTTCTCCCGACTCTGGGGCCAACGTCCTGACTTTC. Protein: CASSQGSPDSGANVLTF.